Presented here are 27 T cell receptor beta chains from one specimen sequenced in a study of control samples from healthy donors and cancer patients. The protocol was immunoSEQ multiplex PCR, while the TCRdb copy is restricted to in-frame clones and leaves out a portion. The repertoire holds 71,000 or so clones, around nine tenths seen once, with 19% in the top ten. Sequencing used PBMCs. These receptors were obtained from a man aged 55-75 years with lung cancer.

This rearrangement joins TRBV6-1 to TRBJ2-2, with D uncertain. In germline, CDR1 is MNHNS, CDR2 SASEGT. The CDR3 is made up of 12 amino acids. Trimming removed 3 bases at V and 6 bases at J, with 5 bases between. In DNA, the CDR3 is TGTGCCAGCAGTGATTTGGCCGGGGAGCTGTTTTTT. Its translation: CASSDLAGELFF.

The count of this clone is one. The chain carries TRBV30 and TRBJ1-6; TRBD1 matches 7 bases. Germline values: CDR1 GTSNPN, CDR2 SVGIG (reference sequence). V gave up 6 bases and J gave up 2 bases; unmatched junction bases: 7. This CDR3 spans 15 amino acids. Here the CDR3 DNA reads TGTGCCTGTAACAGGGGCAAGACCTATAATTCACCCCTCCACTTT. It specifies CACNRGKTYNSPLHF.

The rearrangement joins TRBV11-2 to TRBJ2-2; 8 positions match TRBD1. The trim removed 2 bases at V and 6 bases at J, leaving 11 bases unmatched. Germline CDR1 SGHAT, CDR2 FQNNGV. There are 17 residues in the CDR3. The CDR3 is CASSLPTGRDRSGELFF. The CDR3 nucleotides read TGTGCCAGCAGCTTACCCACCGGCCGGGACAGGTCCGGGGAGCTGTTTTTT.

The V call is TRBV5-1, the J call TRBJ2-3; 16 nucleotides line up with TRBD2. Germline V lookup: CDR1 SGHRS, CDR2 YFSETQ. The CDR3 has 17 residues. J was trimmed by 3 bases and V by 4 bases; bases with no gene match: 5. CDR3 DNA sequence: TGCGCCAGCAGCCCCCCGGGACTAGCGGGGGGGACAGATACGCAGTATTTT. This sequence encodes CASSPPGLAGGTDTQYF. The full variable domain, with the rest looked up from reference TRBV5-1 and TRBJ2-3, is KAGVTQTPRYLIKTRGQQVTLSCSPISGHRSVSWYQQTPGQGLQFLFEYFSETQRNKGNFPGRFSGRQFSNSRSEMNVSTLELGDSALYLCASSPPGLAGGTDTQYFGPGTRLTVL.

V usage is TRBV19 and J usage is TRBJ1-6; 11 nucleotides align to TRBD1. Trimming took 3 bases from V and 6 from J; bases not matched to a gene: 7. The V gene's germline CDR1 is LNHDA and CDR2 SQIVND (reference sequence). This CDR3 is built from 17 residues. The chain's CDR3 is CASSIGTGGLINSPLHF. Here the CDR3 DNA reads TGTGCCAGTAGTATCGGGACAGGGGGACTAATTAATTCACCCCTCCACTTT.

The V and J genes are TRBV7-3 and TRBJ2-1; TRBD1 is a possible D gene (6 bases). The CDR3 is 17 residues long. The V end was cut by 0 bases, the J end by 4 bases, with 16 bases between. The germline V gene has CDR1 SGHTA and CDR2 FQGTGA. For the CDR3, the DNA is TGTGCCAGCAGCTTAACGGGAACAGGGAGTGGGTACAATGAGCAGTTCTTC. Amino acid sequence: CASSLTGTGSGYNEQFF.

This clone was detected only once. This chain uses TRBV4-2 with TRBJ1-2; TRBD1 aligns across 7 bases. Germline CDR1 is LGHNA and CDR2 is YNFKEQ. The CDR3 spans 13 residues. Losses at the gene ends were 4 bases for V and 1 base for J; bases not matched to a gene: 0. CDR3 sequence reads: CASSRTGNYGYTF. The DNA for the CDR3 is TGTGCCAGCAGCCGGACAGGTAACTATGGCTACACCTTC.

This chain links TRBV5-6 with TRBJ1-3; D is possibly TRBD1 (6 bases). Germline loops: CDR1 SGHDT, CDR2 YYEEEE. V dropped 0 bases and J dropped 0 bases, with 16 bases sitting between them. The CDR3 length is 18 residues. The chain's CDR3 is CASSLEPSGQRSGNTIYF. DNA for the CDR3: TGTGCCAGCAGCTTGGAGCCAAGCGGACAGCGCTCTGGAAACACCATATATTTT.

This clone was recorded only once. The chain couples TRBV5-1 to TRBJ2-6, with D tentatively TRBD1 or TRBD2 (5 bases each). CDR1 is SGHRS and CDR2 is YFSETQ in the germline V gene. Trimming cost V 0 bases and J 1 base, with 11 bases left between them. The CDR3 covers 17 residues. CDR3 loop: CASSLGGGGSGANVLTF. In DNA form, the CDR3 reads TGCGCCAGCAGCTTGGGCGGTGGGGGATCTGGGGCCAACGTCCTGACTTTC.

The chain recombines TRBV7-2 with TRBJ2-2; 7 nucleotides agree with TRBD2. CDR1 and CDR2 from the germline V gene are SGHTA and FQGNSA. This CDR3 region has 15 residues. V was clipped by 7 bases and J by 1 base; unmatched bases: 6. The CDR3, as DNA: TGTGCCAGCACCTCGGGGGGTATGAACACCGGGGAGCTGTTTTTT. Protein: CASTSGGMNTGELFF.

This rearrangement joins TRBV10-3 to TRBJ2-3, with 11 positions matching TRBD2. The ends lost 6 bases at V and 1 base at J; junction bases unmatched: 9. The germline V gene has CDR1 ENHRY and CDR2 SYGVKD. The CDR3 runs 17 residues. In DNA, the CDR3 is TGTGCCATCAGATCCGGGACTAGCGGATACGGCACAGATACGCAGTATTTT. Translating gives CAIRSGTSGYGTDTQYF.

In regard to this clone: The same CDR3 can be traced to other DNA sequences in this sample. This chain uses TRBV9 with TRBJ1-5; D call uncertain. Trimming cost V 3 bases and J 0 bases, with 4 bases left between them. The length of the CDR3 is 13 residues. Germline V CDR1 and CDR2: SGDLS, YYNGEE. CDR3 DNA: TGTGCCAGCAGCGCCTATAGCAATCAGCCCCAGCATTTT. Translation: CASSAYSNQPQHF.

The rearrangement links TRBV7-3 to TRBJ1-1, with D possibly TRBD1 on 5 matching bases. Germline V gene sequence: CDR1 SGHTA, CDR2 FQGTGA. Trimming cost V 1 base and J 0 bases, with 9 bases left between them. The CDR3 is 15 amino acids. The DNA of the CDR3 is TGTGCCAGCAGCTTAAATCCAGGGATGAACACTGAAGCTTTCTTT. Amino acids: CASSLNPGMNTEAFF.

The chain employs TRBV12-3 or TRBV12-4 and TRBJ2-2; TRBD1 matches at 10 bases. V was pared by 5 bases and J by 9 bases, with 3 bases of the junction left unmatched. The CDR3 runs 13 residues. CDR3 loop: CASSQGQGRELFF. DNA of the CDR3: TGTGCCAGCAGTCAGGGACAGGGGAGGGAGCTGTTTTTT.

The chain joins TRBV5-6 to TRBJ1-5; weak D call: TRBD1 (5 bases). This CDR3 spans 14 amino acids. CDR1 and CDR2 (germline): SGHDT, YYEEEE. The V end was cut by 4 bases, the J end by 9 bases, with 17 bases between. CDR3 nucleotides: TGTGCCAGCAGCCGATCCAGGGTGGATTGGCCCCAGCATTTT. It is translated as CASSRSRVDWPQHF. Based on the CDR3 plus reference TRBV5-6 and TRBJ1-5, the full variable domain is DAGVTQSPTHLIKTRGQQVTLRCSPKSGHDTVSWYQQALGQGPQFIFQYYEEEERQRGNFPDRFSGHQFPNYSSELNVNALLLGDSALYLCASSRSRVDWPQHFGDGTRLSIL.

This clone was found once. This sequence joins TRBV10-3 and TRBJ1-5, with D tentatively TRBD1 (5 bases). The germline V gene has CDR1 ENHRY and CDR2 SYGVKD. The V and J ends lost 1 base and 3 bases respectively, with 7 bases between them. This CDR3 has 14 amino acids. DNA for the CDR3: TGTGCCATCAGTGAGTTGGGGGACAATCAGCCCCAGCATTTT. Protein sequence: CAISELGDNQPQHF.

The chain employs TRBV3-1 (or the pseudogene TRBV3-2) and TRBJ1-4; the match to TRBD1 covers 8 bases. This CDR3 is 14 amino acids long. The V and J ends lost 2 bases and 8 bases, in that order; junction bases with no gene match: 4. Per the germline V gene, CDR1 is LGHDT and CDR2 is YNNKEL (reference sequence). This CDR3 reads CASSQRDRGEKLFF. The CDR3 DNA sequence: TGTGCCAGCAGCCAACGAGACAGGGGAGAAAAACTGTTTTTT.

DNA of the CDR3: TGTGCCAGCAGCCTTACTGCGGGAGCTCCATACTATGGCTACACCTTC. Translation gives CASSLTAGAPYYGYTF. The rearrangement links TRBV7-8 to TRBJ1-2; D is ambiguous. With 5 bases removed from V and 3 bases from J, the gap between germline ends came to 19 bases. CDR1 is SGHVS and CDR2 is FQNEAQ in the germline V gene. The length of the CDR3 is 16 residues.

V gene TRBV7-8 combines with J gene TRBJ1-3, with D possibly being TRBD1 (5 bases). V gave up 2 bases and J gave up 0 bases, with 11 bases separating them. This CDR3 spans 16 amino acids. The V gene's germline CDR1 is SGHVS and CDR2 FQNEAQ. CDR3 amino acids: CASSLPQGYSGNTIYF. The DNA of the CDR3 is TGTGCCAGCAGCTTACCCCAGGGCTACTCTGGAAACACCATATATTTT. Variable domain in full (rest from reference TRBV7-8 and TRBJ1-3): GAGVSQSPRYKVAKRGQDVALRCDPISGHVSLFWYQQALGQGPEFLTYFQNEAQLDKSGLPSDRFFAERPEGSVSTLKIQRTQQEDSAVYLCASSLPQGYSGNTIYFGEGSWLTVV.

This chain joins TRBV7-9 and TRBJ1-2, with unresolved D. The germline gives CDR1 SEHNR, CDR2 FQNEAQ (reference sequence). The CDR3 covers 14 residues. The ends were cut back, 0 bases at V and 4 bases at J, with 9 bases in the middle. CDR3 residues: CASSLASGVYGYTF. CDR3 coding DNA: TGTGCCAGCAGCTTAGCTTCCGGGGTCTATGGCTACACCTTC.

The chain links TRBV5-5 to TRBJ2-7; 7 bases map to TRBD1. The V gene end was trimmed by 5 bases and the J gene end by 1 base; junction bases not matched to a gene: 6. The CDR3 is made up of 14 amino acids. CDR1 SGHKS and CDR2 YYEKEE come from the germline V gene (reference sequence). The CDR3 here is CASRIGDSSYEQYV. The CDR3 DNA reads TGTGCCAGCAGAATAGGGGACAGTTCCTACGAGCAGTACGTC.

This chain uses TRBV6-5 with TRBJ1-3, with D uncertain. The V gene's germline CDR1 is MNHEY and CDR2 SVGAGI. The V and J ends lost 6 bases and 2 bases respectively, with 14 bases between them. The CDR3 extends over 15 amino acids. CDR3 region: CASSLEPGAGNTIYF. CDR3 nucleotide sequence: TGTGCCAGCAGCCTCGAGCCTGGGGCTGGAAACACCATATATTTT.

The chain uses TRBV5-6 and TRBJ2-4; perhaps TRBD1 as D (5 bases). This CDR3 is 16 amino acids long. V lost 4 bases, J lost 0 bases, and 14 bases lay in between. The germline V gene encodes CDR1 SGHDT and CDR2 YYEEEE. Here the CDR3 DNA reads TGTGCCAGCAGCAAAAGACAGCTTTTAGCCAAAAACATTCAGTACTTC. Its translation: CASSKRQLLAKNIQYF.

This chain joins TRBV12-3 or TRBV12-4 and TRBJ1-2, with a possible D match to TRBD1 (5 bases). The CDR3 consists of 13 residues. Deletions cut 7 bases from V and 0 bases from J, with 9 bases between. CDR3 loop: CASTGMSNYGYTF. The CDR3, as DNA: TGTGCCAGCACAGGGATGTCTAACTATGGCTACACCTTC.

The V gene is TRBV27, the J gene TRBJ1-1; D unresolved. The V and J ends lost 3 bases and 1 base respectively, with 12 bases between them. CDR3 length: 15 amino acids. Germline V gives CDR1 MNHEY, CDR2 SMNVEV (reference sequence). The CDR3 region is CASSFHIGANTEAFF. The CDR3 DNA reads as TGTGCCAGCAGTTTCCATATTGGCGCGAACACTGAAGCTTTCTTT.

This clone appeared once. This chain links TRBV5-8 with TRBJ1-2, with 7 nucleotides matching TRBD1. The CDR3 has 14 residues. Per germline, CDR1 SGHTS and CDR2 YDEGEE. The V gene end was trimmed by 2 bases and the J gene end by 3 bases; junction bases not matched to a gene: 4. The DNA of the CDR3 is TGTGCCAGCAGCTTTACCGGGACAGACTATGGCTACACCTTC. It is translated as CASSFTGTDYGYTF.

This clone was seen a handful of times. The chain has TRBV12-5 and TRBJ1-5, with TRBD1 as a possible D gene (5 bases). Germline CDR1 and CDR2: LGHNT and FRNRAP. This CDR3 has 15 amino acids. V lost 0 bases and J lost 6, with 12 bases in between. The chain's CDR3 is CASGLVPGGSQPQHF. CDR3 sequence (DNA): TGTGCTAGTGGTTTGGTACCGGGGGGGAGTCAGCCCCAGCATTTT. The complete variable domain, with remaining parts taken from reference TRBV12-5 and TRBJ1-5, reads DARVTQTPRHKVTEMGQEVTMRCQPILGHNTVFWYRQTMMQGLELLAYFRNRAPLDDSGMPKDRFSAEMPDATLATLKIQPSEPRDSAVYFCASGLVPGGSQPQHFGDGTRLSIL.